At least ten counts were recorded for the clone carrying this TCR beta chain. Its antigen is unidentified. This CDR3 has 15 amino acids. CDR1 DFQATT and CDR2 SNEGSKA come from the germline V gene (reference sequence). With 5 bases clipped from V and 1 base from J, the junction kept 7 bases outside the gene matches. The data stem from a study of T-cell reconstitution after alpha-beta-depleted transplantation in children. Notes on the study in general: T-cell counts and diversity at one year following transplant were attributed mainly to newly produced T cells. It was surviving recipient T cells and thymic progenitors that gave some patients high TCRbeta diversity at day 60.

TCRbeta library construction was performed incorporating unique molecular identifiers. TCRdb re-called the PCR reads through MiXCR, storing one row per CDR3 protein. The table records 400,000 to 550,000 distinct CDR3 sequences, approximately 10% of them present only once. Sequencing was performed on PBMCs, taken before TCRalphabeta/CD19-depleted stem cell transplant. The V call is TRBV20-1, the J call TRBJ2-5; 10 bases align to TRBD2. The receptor was derived from a child aged 2-15 years with inherited bone marrow failure, due to receive a stem cell transplant. Here the CDR3 DNA reads TGCAGTGCTGGGAGCGGGAGGGCCACCCAAGAGACCCAGTACTTC. Amino acids: CSAGSGRATQETQYF.